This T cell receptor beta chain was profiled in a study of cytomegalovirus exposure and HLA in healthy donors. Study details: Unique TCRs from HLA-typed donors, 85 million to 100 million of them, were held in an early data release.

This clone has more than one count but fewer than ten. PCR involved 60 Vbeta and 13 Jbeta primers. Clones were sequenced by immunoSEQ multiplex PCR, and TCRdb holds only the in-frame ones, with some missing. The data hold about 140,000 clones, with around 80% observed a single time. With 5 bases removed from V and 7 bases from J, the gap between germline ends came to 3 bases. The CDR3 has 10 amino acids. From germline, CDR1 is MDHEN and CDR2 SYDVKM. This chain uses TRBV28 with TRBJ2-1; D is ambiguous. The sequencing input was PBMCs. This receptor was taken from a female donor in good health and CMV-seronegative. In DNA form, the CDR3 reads TGTGCCAGCAGTCTAAATGAGCAGTTCTTC. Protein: CASSLNEQFF.